The T cell receptor (beta chain) under discussion was sequenced for a study of T cell responses to AZD1222 COVID-19 vaccine. The study, taken as a whole, reports: CD4 TCRs linked to vaccination spanned spike, dominating at 160-218 and 743-854.

A note on this clone: Antigen: not known.

V gave up 7 bases and J gave up 3 bases, with 16 bases separating them. Germline V CDR1 and CDR2: MNHEY, SMNVEV (reference sequence). The CDR3 sequence is 15 residues long. Data came from immunoSEQ multiplex PCR; TCRdb stores just in-frame clones and leaves some out. The table has about 170,000 clones, 85% to 95% seen once. Material: peripheral blood, obtained on day 0 of AZD1222 vaccination. J is TRBJ2-1 and V is TRBV27, with D perhaps TRBD2 (7 bases). The TCR originated in an adult in good health. The CDR3 DNA is TGTGCCAGCACCGGGGGGCAGGGGCGCTACAATGAGCAGTTCTTC. As protein: CASTGGQGRYNEQFF.